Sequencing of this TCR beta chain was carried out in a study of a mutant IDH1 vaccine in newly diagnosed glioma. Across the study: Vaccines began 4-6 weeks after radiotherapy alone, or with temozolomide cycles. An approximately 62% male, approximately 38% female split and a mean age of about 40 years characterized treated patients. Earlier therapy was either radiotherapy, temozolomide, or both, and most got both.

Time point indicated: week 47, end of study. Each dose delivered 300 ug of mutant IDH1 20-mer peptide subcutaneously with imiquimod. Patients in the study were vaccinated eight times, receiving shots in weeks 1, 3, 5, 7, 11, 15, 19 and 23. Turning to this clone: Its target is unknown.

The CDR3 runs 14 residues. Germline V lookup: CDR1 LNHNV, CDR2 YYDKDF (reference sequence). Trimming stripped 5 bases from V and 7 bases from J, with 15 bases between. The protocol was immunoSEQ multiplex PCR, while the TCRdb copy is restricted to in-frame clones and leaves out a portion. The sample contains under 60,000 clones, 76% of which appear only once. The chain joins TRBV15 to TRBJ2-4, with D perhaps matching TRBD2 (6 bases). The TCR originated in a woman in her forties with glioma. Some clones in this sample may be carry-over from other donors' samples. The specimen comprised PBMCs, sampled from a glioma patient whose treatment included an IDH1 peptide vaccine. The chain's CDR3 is CATSGDSGRNIQYF. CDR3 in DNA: TGTGCCACCAGCGGGGACTCCGGTCGGAACATTCAGTACTTC.